This T cell receptor beta chain was identified during a study of T cells in Graves' hyperthyroidism and ophthalmopathy. The CDR3 regions of TCR beta were amplified from RNA transcripts. Initially, a first-round RT-PCR of the TCR CDR3 employed the HTBI primer set. TCRdb reprocessed the multiplex PCR reads via MiXCR and lists one record per CDR3 protein. This table holds around 580,000 distinct CDR3 sequences, over 15% found once. At least ten counts were recorded for this clonotype. The diagnostic basis comprised clinical symptoms, serum thyroxine and TRAb, thyroid ultrasound and orbital computed tomography. The sample was blood. This clonotype was obtained from a woman younger than 30 with Graves' hyperthyroidism.

CDR3: CASSLAETANEKLFF. CDR3 coding DNA: TGTGCCAGCAGTTTGGCGGAAACCGCTAATGAAAAACTGTTTTTT. The chain employs TRBV12-3 or TRBV12-4 and TRBJ1-4; D uncertain. This CDR3 has 15 residues. With 3 bases removed from V and 3 bases from J, the gap between germline ends came to 11 bases.